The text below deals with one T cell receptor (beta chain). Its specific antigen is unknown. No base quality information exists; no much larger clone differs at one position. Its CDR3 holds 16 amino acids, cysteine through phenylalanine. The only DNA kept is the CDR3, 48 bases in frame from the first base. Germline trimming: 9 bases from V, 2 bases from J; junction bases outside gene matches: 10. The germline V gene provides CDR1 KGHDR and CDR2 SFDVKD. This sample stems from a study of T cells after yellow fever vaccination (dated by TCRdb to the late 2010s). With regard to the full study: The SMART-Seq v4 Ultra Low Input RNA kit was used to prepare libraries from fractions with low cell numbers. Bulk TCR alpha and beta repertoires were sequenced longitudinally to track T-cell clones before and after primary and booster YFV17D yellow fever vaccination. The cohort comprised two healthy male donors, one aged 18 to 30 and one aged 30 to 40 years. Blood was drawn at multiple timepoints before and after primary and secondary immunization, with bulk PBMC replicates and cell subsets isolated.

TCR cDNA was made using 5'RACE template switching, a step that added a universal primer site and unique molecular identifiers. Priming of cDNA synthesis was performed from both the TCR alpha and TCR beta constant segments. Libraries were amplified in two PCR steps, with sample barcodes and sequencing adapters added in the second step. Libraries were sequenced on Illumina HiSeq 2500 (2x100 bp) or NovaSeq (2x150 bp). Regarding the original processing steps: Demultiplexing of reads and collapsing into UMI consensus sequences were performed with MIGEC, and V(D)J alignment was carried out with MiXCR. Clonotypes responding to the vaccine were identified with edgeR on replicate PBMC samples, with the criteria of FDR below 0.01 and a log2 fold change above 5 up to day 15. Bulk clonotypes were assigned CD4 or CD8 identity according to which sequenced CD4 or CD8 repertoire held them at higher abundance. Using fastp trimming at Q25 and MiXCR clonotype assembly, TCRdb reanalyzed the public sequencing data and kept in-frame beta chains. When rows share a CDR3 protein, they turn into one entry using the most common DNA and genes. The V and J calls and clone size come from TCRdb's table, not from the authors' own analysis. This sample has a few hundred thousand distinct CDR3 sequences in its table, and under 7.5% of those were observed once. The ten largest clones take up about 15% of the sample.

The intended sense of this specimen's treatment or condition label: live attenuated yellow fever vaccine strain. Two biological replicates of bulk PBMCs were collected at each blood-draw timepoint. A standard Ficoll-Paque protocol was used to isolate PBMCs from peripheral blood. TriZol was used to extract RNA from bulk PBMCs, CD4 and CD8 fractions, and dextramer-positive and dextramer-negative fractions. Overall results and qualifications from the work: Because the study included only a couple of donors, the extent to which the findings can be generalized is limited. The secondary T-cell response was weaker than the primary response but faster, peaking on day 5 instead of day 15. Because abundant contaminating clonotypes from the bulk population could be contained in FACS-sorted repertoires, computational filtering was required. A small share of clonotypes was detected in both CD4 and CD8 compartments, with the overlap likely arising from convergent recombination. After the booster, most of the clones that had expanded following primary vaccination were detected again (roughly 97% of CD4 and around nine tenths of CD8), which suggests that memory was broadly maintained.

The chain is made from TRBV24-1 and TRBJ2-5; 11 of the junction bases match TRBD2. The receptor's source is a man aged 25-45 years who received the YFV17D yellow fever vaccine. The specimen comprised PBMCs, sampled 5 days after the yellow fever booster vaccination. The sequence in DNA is TGTGCCACCTCTCCTGGGCTAGCGGGAGGTCAAGAGACCCAGTACTTC. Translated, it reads CATSPGLAGGQETQYF.